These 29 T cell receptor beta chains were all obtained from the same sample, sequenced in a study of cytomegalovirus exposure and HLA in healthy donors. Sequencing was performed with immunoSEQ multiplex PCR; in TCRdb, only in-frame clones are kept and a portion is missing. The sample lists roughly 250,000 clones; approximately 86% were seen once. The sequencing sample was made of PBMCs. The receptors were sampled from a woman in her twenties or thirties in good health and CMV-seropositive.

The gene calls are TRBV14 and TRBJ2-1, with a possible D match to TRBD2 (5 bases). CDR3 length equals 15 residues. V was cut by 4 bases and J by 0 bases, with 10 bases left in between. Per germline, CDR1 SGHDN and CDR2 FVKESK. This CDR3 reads CASSRGRSSYNEQFF. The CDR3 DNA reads TGTGCCAGCAGCCGAGGGCGGAGCTCCTACAATGAGCAGTTCTTC.

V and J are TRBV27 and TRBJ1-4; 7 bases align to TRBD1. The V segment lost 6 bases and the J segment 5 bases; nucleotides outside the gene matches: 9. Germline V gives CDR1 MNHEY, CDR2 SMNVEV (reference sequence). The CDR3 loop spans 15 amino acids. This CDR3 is CASSTGRDSNEKLFF. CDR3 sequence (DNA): TGTGCCAGCAGCACGGGCCGGGACAGCAATGAAAAACTGTTTTTT.

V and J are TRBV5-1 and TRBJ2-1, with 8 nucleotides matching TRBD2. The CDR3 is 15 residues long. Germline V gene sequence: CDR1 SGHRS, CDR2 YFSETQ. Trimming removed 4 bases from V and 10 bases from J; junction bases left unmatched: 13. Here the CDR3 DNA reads TGCGCCAGCAGCACGACTAGCGCGGGTCTTGAGGAGCAGTTCTTC. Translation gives CASSTTSAGLEEQFF.

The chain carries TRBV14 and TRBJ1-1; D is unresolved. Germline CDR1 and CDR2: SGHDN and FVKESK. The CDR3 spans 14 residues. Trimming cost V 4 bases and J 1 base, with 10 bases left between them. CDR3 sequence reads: CASSPANRNTEAFF. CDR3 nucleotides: TGTGCCAGCAGCCCCGCTAATCGGAACACTGAAGCTTTCTTT. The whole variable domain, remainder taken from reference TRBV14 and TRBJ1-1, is EAGVTQFPSHSVIEKGQTVTLRCDPISGHDNLYWYRRVMGKEIKFLLHFVKESKQDESGMPNNRFLAERTGGTYSTLKVQPAELEDSGVYFCASSPANRNTEAFFGQGTRLTVV.

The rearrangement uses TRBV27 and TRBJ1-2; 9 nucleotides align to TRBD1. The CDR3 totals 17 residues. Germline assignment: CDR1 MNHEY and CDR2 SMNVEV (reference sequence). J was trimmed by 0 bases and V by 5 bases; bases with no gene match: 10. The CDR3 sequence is CASSPPTGGHSNYGYTF. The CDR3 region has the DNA TGTGCCAGCAGTCCCCCGACAGGGGGGCACTCTAACTATGGCTACACCTTC.

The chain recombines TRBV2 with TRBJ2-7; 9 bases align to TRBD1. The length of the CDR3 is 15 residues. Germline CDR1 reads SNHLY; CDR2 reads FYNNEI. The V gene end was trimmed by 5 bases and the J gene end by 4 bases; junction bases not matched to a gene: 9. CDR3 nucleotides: TGTGCCAGCAGTCTGACAGGGGGTGGTATGTACGAGCAGTACTTC. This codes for CASSLTGGGMYEQYF.

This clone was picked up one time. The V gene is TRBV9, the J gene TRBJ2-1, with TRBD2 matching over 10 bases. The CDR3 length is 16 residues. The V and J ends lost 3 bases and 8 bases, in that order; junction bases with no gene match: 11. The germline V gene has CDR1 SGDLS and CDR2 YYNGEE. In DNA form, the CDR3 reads TGTGCCAGCAGCGAAACTAGCGGGGAATCCAACGATGAGCAGTTCTTC. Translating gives CASSETSGESNDEQFF. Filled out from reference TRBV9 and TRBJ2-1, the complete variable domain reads DSGVTQTPKHLITATGQRVTLRCSPRSGDLSVYWYQQSLDQGLQFLIQYYNGEERAKGNILERFSAQQFPDLHSELNLSSLELGDSALYFCASSETSGESNDEQFFGPGTRLTVL.

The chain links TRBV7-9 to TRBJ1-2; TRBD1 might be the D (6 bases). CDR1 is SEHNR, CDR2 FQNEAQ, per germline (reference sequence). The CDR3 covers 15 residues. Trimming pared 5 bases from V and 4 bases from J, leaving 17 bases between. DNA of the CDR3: TGTGCCAGCAGCACCTCTCAGGGGCGCTCCTATGGCTACACCTTC. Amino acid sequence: CASSTSQGRSYGYTF.

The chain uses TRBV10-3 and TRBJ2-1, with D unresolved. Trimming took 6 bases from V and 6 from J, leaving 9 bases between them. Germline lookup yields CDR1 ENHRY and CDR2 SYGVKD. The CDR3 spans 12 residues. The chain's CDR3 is CAIRASANEQFF. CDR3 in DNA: TGTGCCATCAGGGCTAGTGCCAATGAGCAGTTCTTC.

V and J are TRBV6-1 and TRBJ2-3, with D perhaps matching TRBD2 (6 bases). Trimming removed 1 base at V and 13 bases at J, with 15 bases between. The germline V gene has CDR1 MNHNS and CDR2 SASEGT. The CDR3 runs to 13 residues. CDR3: CASSEVISGSKYF. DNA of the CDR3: TGTGCCAGCAGTGAAGTAATTAGCGGTAGTAAGTATTTT.

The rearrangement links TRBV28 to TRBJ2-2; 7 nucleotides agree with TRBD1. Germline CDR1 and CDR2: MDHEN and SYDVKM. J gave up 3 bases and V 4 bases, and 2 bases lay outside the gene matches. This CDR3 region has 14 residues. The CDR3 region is CASSWTGDTGELFF. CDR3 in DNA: TGTGCCAGCAGTTGGACAGGTGACACCGGGGAGCTGTTTTTT.

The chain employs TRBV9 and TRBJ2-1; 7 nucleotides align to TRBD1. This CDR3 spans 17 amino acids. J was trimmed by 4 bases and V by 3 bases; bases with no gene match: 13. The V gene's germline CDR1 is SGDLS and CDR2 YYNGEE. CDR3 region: CASSATAPGTAYNEQFF. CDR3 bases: TGTGCCAGCAGCGCGACAGCCCCCGGGACAGCTTACAATGAGCAGTTCTTC.

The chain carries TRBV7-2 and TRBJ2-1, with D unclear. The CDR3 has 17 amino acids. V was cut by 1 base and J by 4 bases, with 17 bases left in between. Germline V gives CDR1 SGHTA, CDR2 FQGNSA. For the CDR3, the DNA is TGTGCCAGCAGCTTAGTGGTTAATAGTTTTTTTTACAATGAGCAGTTCTTC. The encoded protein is CASSLVVNSFFYNEQFF.

The chain's CDR3 is CASYFALDTEAFF. DNA of the CDR3: TGTGCCAGTTACTTTGCGTTGGACACTGAAGCTTTCTTT. This chain connects TRBV2 to TRBJ1-1; D is unclear. V was clipped by 9 bases and J by 3 bases, with 14 bases between them. From germline, CDR1 is SNHLY and CDR2 FYNNEI. CDR3 size: 13 residues.

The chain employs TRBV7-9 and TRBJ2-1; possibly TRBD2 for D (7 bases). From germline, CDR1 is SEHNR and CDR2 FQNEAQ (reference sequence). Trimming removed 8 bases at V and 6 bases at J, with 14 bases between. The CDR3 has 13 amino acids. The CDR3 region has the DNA TGTGCCAGCTCCAGGGGCGGGAGCAATGAGCAGTTCTTC. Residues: CASSRGGSNEQFF.

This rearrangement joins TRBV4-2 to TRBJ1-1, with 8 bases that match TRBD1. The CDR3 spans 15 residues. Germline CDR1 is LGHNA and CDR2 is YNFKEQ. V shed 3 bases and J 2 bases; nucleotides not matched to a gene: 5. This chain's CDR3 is CASSQPTGANTEAFF. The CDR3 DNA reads TGTGCCAGCAGCCAGCCGACAGGGGCTAACACTGAAGCTTTCTTT.

The CDR3 coding sequence is TGTGCCAGCCGCAGGGGGTACGAGCAGTACTTC. It specifies CASRRGYEQYF. The V and J genes are TRBV6-5 and TRBJ2-7; TRBD1 agrees at 7 bases. The CDR3 runs to 11 residues. The V gene end was trimmed by 8 bases and the J gene end by 4 bases; junction bases not matched to a gene: 2. Germline V gene lookup returns CDR1 MNHEY and CDR2 SVGAGI.

CDR3: CASSLAGTSGRNPPGELFF. CDR3 sequence (DNA): TGCGCCAGCAGCTTGGCCGGGACTAGCGGGAGGAATCCCCCCGGGGAGCTGTTTTTT. V is TRBV5-1 and J is TRBJ2-2; 15 bases map to TRBD2. Germline CDR1 is SGHRS and CDR2 is YFSETQ. The CDR3 consists of 19 residues. The V segment lost 0 bases and the J segment 6 bases; nucleotides outside the gene matches: 9.

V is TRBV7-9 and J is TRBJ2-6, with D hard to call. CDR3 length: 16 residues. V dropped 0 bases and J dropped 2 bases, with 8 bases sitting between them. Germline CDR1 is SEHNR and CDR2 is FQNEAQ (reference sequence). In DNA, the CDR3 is TGTGCCAGCAGCTTAGCGGTCAGAACTGGGGCCAACGTCCTGACTTTC. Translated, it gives CASSLAVRTGANVLTF.

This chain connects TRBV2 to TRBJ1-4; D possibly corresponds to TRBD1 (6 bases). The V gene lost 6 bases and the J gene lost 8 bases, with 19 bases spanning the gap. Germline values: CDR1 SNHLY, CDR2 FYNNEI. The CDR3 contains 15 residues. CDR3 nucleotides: TGTGCCAGCAGGCCCCGGGCAGGGGAGTGGGAAAAACTGTTTTTT. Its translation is CASRPRAGEWEKLFF. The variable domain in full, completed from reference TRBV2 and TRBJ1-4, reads EPEVTQTPSHQVTQMGQEVILRCVPISNHLYFYWYRQILGQKVEFLVSFYNNEISEKSEIFDDQFSVERPDGSNFTLKIRSTKLEDSAMYFCASRPRAGEWEKLFFGSGTQLSVL.

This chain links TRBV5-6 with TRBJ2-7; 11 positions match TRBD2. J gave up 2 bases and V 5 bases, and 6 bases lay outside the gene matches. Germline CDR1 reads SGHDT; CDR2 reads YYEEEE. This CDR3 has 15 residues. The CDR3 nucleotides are TGTGCCAGCAGTCTCGGACTAGCGGGCCCCTACGAGCAGTACTTC. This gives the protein CASSLGLAGPYEQYF.

The CDR3 sequence: CSGRGGTGESAAFF. DNA for the CDR3: TGCAGCGGGAGGGGGGGGACAGGGGAGAGCGCAGCTTTCTTT. The gene calls are TRBV29-1 and TRBJ1-1, with TRBD1 matching 10 bases. Germline-derived CDR1 and CDR2 are SQVTM and ANQGSEA. Trimming took 7 bases from V and 10 from J; bases not matched to a gene: 15. CDR3 size: 14 residues.

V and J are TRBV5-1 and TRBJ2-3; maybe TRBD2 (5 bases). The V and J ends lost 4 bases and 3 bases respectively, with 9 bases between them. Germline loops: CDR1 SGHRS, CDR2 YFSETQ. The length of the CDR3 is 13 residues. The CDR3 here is CASSVDSTDTQYF. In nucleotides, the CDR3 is TGCGCCAGCAGCGTGGACTCTACAGATACGCAGTATTTT. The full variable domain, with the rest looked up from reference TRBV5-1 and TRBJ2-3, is KAGVTQTPRYLIKTRGQQVTLSCSPISGHRSVSWYQQTPGQGLQFLFEYFSETQRNKGNFPGRFSGRQFSNSRSEMNVSTLELGDSALYLCASSVDSTDTQYFGPGTRLTVL.

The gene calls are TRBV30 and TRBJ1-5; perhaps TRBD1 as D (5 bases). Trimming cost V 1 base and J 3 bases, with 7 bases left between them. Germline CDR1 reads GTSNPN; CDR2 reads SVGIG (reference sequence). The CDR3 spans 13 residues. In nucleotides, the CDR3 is TGTGCCTGGAGTGGCAGGGTCAATCAGCCCCAGCATTTT. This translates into CAWSGRVNQPQHF.

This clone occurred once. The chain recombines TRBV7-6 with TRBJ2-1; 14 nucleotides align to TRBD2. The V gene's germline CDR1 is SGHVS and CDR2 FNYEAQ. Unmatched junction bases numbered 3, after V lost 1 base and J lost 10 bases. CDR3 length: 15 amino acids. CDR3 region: CASSLVGLAGEEQFF. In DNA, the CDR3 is TGTGCCAGCAGCTTAGTGGGACTAGCGGGAGAGGAGCAGTTCTTC.

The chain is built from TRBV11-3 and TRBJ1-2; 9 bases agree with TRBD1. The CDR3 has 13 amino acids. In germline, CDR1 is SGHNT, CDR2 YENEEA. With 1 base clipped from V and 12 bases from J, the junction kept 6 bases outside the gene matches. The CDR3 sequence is CASSLAWGTGHTF. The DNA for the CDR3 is TGTGCCAGCAGCTTAGCGTGGGGGACAGGGCACACCTTC.

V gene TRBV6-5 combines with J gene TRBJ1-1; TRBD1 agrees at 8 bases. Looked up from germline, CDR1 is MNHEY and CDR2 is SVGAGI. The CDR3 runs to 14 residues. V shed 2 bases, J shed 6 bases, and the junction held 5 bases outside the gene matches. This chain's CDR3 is CASSYRDRLPEAFF. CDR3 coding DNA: TGTGCCAGCAGTTACAGGGACAGGCTCCCTGAAGCTTTCTTT.

CDR3 sequence (DNA): TGTGCCATCAGTGAGTCGAATCTCGCGGGAGGAACCTACGAGCAGTACTTC. Residues: CAISESNLAGGTYEQYF. J is TRBJ2-7 and V is TRBV10-3; 8 nucleotides agree with TRBD2. Trimming took 0 bases from V and 2 from J; bases not matched to a gene: 9. The CDR3 is 17 amino acids. Germline CDR1 ENHRY, CDR2 SYGVKD.

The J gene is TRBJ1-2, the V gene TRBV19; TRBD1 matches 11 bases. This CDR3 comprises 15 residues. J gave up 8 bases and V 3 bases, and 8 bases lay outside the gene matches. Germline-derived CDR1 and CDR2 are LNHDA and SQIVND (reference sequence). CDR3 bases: TGTGCCAGTAGTATTCTACCTGGGACAGGGGGAGGCTACACCTTC. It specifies CASSILPGTGGGYTF.